This T cell receptor beta chain was identified in a study of immune characterization of retroperitoneal liposarcoma. TCRdb analysed the PCR reads with MiXCR anew, one entry per CDR3 protein. The sample includes fewer than 20,000 distinct CDR3 sequences, around 38% of them seen just once. This receptor was obtained from a male donor with retroperitoneal liposarcoma. The sequenced material came from blood.

In DNA, the CDR3 is TGTGCCAGCAGGGCCAGAATATACAATGAGCAGTTCTTC. Its protein is CASRARIYNEQFF. This sequence joins TRBV2 and TRBJ2-1; D is unclear. The CDR3 runs to 13 residues. V dropped 6 bases and J dropped 4 bases, with 10 bases sitting between them. CDR1 SNHLY and CDR2 FYNNEI come from the germline V gene.